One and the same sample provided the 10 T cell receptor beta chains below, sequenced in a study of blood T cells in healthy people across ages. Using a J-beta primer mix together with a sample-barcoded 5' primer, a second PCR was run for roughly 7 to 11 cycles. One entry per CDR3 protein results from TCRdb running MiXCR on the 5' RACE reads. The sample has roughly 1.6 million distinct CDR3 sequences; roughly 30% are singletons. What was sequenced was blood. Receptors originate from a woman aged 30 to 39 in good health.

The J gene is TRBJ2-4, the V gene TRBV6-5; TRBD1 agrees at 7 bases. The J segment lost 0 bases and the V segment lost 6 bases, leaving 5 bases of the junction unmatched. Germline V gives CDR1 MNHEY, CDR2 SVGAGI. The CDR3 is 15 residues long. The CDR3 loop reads CASSRTGVAKNIQYF. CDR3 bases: TGTGCCAGCAGCCGTACAGGGGTAGCCAAAAACATTCAGTACTTC.

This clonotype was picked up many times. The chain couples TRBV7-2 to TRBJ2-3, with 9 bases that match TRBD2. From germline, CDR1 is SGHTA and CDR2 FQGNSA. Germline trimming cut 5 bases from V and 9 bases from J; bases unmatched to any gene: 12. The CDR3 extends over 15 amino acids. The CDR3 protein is CASSLDGSGGRTQYF. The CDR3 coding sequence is TGTGCCAGCAGCCTAGACGGTAGCGGGGGTCGGACGCAGTATTTT.

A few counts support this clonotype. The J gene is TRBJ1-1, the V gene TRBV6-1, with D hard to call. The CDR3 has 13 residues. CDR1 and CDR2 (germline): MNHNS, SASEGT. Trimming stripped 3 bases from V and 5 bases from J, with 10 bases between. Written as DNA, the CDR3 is TGTGCCAGCAGTGAGCTGGTTCGGACTGAAGCTTTCTTT. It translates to CASSELVRTEAFF.

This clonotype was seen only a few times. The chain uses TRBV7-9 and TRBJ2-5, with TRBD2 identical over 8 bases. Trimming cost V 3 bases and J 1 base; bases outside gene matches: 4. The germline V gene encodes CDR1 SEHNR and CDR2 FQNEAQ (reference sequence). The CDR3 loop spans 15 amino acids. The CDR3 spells CASSFGGGTQETQYF. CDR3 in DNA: TGTGCCAGCAGCTTCGGCGGGGGGACCCAAGAGACCCAGTACTTC.

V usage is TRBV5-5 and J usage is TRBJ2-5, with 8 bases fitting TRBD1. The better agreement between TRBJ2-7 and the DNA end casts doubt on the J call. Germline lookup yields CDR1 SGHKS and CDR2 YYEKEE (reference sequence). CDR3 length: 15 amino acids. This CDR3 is CASSFLGQGAHEQYF. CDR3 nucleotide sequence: TGTGCCAGCAGCTTTTTAGGCCAGGGGGCACACGAGCAGTACTTC.

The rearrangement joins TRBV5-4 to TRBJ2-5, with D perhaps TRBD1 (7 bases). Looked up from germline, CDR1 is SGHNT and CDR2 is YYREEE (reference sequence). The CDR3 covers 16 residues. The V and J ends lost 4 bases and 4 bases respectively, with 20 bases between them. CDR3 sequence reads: CASSQGGPPERETQYF. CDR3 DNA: TGTGCCAGCAGCCAGGGGGGCCCCCCCGAAAGAGAGACCCAGTACTTC.

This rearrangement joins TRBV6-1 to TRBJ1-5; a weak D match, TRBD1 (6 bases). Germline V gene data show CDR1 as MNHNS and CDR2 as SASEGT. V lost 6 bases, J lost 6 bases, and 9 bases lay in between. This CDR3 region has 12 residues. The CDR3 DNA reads TGTGCCAGCAGCCCCAGGGGTCAGCCCCAGCATTTT. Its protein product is CASSPRGQPQHF.

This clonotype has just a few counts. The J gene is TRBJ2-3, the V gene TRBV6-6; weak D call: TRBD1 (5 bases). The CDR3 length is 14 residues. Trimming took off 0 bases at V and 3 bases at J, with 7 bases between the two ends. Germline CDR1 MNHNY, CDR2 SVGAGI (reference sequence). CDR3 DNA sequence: TGTGCCAGCAGTTACTCGGACACAACAGATACGCAGTATTTT. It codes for CASSYSDTTDTQYF.

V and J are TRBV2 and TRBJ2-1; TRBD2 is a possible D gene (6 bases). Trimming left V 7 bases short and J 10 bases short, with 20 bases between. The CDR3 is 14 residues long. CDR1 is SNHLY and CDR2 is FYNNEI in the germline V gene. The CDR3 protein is CASKTGAAIGEQFF. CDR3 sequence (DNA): TGTGCCAGCAAGACGGGAGCGGCCATCGGGGAGCAGTTCTTC. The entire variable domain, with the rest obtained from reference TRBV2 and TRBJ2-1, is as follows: EPEVTQTPSHQVTQMGQEVILRCVPISNHLYFYWYRQILGQKVEFLVSFYNNEISEKSEIFDDQFSVERPDGSNFTLKIRSTKLEDSAMYFCASKTGAAIGEQFFGPGTRLTVL.

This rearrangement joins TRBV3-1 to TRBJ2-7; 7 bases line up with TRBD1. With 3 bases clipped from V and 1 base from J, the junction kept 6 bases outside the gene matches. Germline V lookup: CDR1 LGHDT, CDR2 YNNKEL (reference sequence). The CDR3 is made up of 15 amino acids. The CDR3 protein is CASSHLGDRSYEQYF. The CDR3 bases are TGTGCCAGCAGCCACTTGGGGGACAGATCCTACGAGCAGTACTTC.